Listed below are T cell receptor beta chains from one sample, sequenced in a study of Ad26.COV2.S vaccination and SARS-CoV-2 variants. Generated by immunoSEQ multiplex PCR, the TCRdb table keeps only in-frame clones and is missing some. The sample carries 350,000 to 450,000 clones, roughly 84% recorded once. The sequences come from peripheral blood, collected in a trial of Ad26.COV2.S vaccine versus placebo. These receptor sequences come from a person aged 18-60 years who received the Ad26.COV2.S COVID-19 vaccine or a placebo. Each CDR3 is given with its conserved first and last residue. The order of the fields is D gene, clone size, V gene, J gene, CDR3 protein, CDR3 DNA. D genes are given only for firm matches. A row's size may be missing; if present it is once, few, many or a size class.

NA,NA,TRBV5-1,TRBJ1-2,CASSVLLGPGDGYTF,TGCGCCAGCAGCGTCCTTTTGGGACCTGGGGATGGCTACACCTTC
TRBD2,NA,TRBV7-6,TRBJ2-5,CASSLTSGTLQETQYF,TGTGCCAGCAGCTTAACTAGCGGGACTTTACAAGAGACCCAGTACTTC
TRBD1,NA,TRBV28,TRBJ2-5,CASRSGQGAKKTQYF,TGTGCCAGCAGGTCGGGACAGGGGGCAAAGAAGACCCAGTACTTC
NA,NA,TRBV10-3,TRBJ2-2,CATRQEFSTGELFF,TGTGCCACCCGACAGGAATTCAGCACCGGGGAGCTGTTTTTT
TRBD1,NA,TRBV11-2,TRBJ2-7,CASSPTGDYEQYF,TGTGCCAGCAGCCCGACAGGGGACTACGAGCAGTACTTC
NA,few,TRBV9,TRBJ2-3,CASSVGGASTDTQYF,TGTGCCAGCAGCGTAGGAGGGGCTAGCACAGATACGCAGTATTTT
TRBD1,NA,TRBV13,TRBJ1-1,CASSSWDRLNTEAFF,TGTGCCAGCAGCTCCTGGGACAGGTTGAACACTGAAGCTTTCTTT
NA,NA,TRBV3-1/TRBV3-2,TRBJ1-6,CASSQTQGFSPLHF,TGTGCCAGCAGTCAGACCCAGGGGTTTTCACCCCTCCACTTT
NA,NA,TRBV5-4,TRBJ2-5,CASSPVVGGQETQYF,TGTGCCAGCAGCCCAGTTGTGGGGGGCCAAGAGACCCAGTACTTC
NA,NA,TRBV9,TRBJ2-1,CASSVGPPWDEQFF,TGTGCCAGCAGCGTAGGGCCCCCATGGGATGAGCAGTTCTTC
TRBD2,NA,TRBV7-9,TRBJ2-1,CASSLPITSGRLYEQFF,TGTGCCAGCAGCCTACCAATAACTAGCGGGAGGCTCTATGAGCAGTTCTTC
NA,NA,TRBV6-1,TRBJ1-5,CASSDGVFSNQPRHF,TGTGCCAGCAGTGATGGCGTCTTTAGCAATCAGCCCCGGCATTTT
TRBD2,NA,TRBV5-1,TRBJ2-3,CASSLIAGADTQYF,TGCGCCAGCAGCTTGATCGCGGGAGCTGATACGCAGTATTTT
TRBD1,NA,TRBV5-4,TRBJ1-1,CASSPYADRGSAEAFF,TGTGCCAGCAGCCCATACGCAGACAGGGGGAGCGCTGAAGCTTTCTTT
TRBD2,NA,TRBV6-2/TRBV6-3,TRBJ2-5,CASSPRTSGSGETQYF,TGTGCCAGCAGTCCCCGGACTAGCGGGAGCGGGGAGACCCAGTACTTC
NA,NA,TRBV4-1,TRBJ2-5,CASSQEGETQYF,TGCGCCAGCAGCCAAGAGGGGGAGACCCAGTACTTC
NA,NA,TRBV19,TRBJ2-6,CASSMQLVAGANVLTF,TGTGCCAGTAGTATGCAGTTAGTAGCTGGGGCCAACGTCCTGACTTTC
NA,NA,TRBV11-2,TRBJ1-2,CASSLTDRTYGYTF,TGTGCCAGCAGCCTTACCGACAGGACCTATGGCTACACCTTC
NA,NA,TRBV9,TRBJ1-5,CASSPGVGASNQPQHF,TGTGCCAGCAGCCCCGGGGTAGGGGCGAGCAATCAGCCCCAGCATTTT
NA,once,TRBV11-2,TRBJ2-2,CASSLEPDLGTGELFF,TGTGCCAGCAGCTTAGAACCCGACCTTGGGACCGGGGAGCTGTTTTTT
NA,NA,TRBV21-1,TRBJ2-7,CASSAHGGFYEQYF,TGTGCCAGCAGCGCCCACGGGGGTTTCTACGAGCAGTACTTC
NA,NA,TRBV19,TRBJ2-5,CASSMSGTSQETQYF,TGTGCCAGTAGTATGAGTGGGACCTCCCAAGAGACCCAGTACTTC
TRBD1,once,TRBV7-9,TRBJ2-2,CASSPPGQANTGELFF,TGTGCCAGCAGCCCCCCCGGACAGGCGAACACCGGGGAGCTGTTTTTT
TRBD1,NA,TRBV4-3,TRBJ2-7,CASSQTGTASYEQYF,TGCGCCAGCAGCCAAACCGGGACAGCCTCCTACGAGCAGTACTTC
NA,NA,TRBV4-3,TRBJ2-5,CASSLNSGGGEETQYF,TGCGCCAGCAGCCTCAACTCCGGGGGCGGTGAGGAGACCCAGTACTTC
NA,NA,TRBV6-5,TRBJ2-3,CASSYGQARGTDTQYF,TGTGCCAGCAGTTACGGGCAGGCCAGGGGCACAGATACGCAGTATTTT
TRBD1,NA,TRBV6-5,TRBJ1-4,CASSSLRGVTNEKLFF,TGTGCCAGCAGTTCCCTCAGGGGGGTAACTAATGAAAAACTGTTTTTT
TRBD1,NA,TRBV5-4,TRBJ1-1,CASSLSRGLGTEAFF,TGTGCCAGCAGCTTGTCGAGGGGGCTGGGCACTGAAGCTTTCTTT
NA,once,TRBV12-3/TRBV12-4,TRBJ2-1,CASSLKAGSEQFF,TGTGCCAGCAGTCTCAAGGCGGGAAGTGAGCAGTTCTTC
NA,NA,TRBV4-1,TRBJ2-1,CASSQILEDNEQFF,TGCGCCAGCAGCCAAATACTAGAAGACAATGAGCAGTTCTTC
TRBD1,few,TRBV10-3,TRBJ1-5,CAIAETGRNQPQHF,TGTGCCATCGCTGAGACAGGGAGGAATCAGCCCCAGCATTTT
TRBD2,NA,TRBV6-5,TRBJ2-1,CASSYGLAGSNEQFF,TGTGCCAGCAGTTACGGACTAGCGGGATCCAATGAGCAGTTCTTC
NA,NA,TRBV4-1,TRBJ1-4,CASQRAHTTNEKLFF,TGCGCCAGCCAAAGGGCCCACACAACTAATGAAAAACTGTTTTTT
NA,few,TRBV15,TRBJ1-1,CATSIGHLEAFF,TGTGCCACCAGCATTGGGCACCTTGAAGCTTTCTTT
TRBD2,NA,TRBV10-1,TRBJ2-1,CASSSGAGGPDNEQFF,TGCGCCAGCAGTTCAGGAGCGGGGGGGCCCGACAATGAGCAGTTCTTC
NA,NA,TRBV11-2,TRBJ2-3,CASSYYTDTQYF,TGTGCCAGCAGCTACTATACAGATACGCAGTATTTT
TRBD1,NA,TRBV2,TRBJ2-7,CASRVPGQGYEQYF,TGTGCCAGCAGAGTACCGGGACAGGGGTACGAGCAGTACTTC
TRBD1,NA,TRBV7-2,TRBJ1-2,CASSSDRGHNYGYTF,TGTGCCAGCAGCTCGGACAGGGGTCACAACTATGGCTACACCTTC
NA,NA,TRBV30,TRBJ2-7,CAWSVMTGTYEQYF,TGTGCCTGGAGTGTGATGACGGGGACTTACGAGCAGTACTTC
NA,NA,TRBV20-1,TRBJ1-1,CSAMGGAEAFF,TGCAGTGCTATGGGGGGGGCTGAAGCTTTCTTT
NA,NA,TRBV19,TRBJ1-5,CASSKQGWDQPQHF,TGTGCCAGTAGTAAACAGGGTTGGGATCAGCCCCAGCATTTT
NA,NA,TRBV4-3,TRBJ1-6,CASSPGQRNSPLHF,TGCGCCAGCAGTCCTGGACAGAGGAATTCACCCCTCCACTTT
TRBD2,NA,TRBV7-2,TRBJ2-7,CASSPLAELSYEQYF,TGTGCCAGCAGCCCCCTAGCGGAGCTATCCTACGAGCAGTACTTC
NA,few,TRBV15,TRBJ2-7,CATSIFKGGEQYF,TGTGCCACCAGCATATTCAAGGGGGGCGAGCAGTACTTC
NA,NA,TRBV6-5,TRBJ2-2,CASSYSKGGNTGELFF,TGTGCCAGCAGTTACTCGAAAGGGGGGAACACCGGGGAGCTGTTTTTT
NA,NA,TRBV5-5,TRBJ1-2,CASSHRDSSNYGYTF,TGTGCCAGCAGCCACCGGGACTCCTCTAACTATGGCTACACCTTC
NA,NA,TRBV11-2,TRBJ1-2,CASSKLDSLINYGYTF,TGTGCCAGCAGCAAATTGGACAGCCTTATCAACTATGGCTACACCTTC
NA,medium-sized,TRBV27,TRBJ1-2,CASSLYHQTRDPYGYTF,TGTGCCAGCAGTTTATATCACCAAACACGGGACCCTTATGGCTACACCTTC
TRBD1,NA,TRBV6-6,TRBJ2-7,CASSLTQGTGEQYF,TGTGCCAGCAGTCTTACACAGGGGACCGGCGAGCAGTACTTC
NA,few,TRBV28,TRBJ1-5,CASRGHSDQPQHF,TGTGCCAGCAGGGGACACTCCGATCAGCCCCAGCATTTT
TRBD1,few,TRBV4-3,TRBJ1-6,CASSQDWGQGEMWNSPLHF,TGCGCCAGCAGCCAAGATTGGGGACAGGGCGAAATGTGGAATTCACCCCTCCACTTT
NA,NA,TRBV19,TRBJ2-7,CASSSGQPYEQYF,TGTGCCAGTAGTAGTGGACAACCCTACGAGCAGTACTTC
NA,NA,TRBV14,TRBJ1-1,CASSRGQFPQAFF,TGTGCCAGCAGCCGCGGACAGTTTCCCCAAGCTTTCTTT
NA,NA,TRBV3-1/TRBV3-2,TRBJ2-3,CASSQVALAQYF,TGTGCCAGCAGCCAAGTAGCCCTGGCGCAGTATTTT